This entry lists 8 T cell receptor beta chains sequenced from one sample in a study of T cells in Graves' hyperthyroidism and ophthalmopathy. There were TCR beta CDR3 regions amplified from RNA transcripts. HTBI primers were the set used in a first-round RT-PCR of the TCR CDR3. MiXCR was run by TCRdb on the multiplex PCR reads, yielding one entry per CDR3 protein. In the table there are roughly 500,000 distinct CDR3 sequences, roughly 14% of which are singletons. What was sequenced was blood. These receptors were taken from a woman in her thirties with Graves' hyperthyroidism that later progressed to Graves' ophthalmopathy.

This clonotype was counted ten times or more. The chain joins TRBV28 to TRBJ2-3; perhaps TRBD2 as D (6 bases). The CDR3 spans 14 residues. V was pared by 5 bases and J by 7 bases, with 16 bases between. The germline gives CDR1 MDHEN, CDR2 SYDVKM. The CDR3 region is CASSNPGLQYTQYF. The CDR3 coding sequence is TGTGCCAGCAGTAACCCGGGACTCCAATATACGCAGTATTTT.

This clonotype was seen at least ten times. The CDR3 DNA is TGTGCCTGGAGTCCTACCGGGGAGCTGTTTTTT. Translated: CAWSPTGELFF. The gene calls are TRBV30 and TRBJ2-2, with no clear D. This CDR3 spans 11 amino acids. Trimming removed 2 bases at V and 5 bases at J, with 3 bases between. Germline assignment: CDR1 GTSNPN and CDR2 SVGIG (reference sequence).

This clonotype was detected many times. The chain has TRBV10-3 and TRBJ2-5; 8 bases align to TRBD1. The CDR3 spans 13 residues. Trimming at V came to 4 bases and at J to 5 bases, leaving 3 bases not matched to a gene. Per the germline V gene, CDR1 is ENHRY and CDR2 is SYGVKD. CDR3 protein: CAISGTGTETQYF. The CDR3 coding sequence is TGTGCCATCAGTGGGACAGGGACGGAGACCCAGTACTTC.

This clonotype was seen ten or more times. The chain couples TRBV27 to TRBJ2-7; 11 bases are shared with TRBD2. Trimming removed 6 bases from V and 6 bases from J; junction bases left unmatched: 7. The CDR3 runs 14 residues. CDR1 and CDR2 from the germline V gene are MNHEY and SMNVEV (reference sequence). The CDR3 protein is CASRLAGGSIEQYF. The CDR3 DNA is TGTGCCAGCAGATTAGCGGGAGGGTCCATCGAGCAGTACTTC.

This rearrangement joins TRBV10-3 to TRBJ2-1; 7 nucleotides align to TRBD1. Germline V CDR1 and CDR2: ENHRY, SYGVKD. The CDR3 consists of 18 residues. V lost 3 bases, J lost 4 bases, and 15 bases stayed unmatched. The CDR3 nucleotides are TGTGCCATCAGTGAAGGGGGCCCAGACGGGGAGCCGTACAATGAGCAGTTCTTC. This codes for CAISEGGPDGEPYNEQFF.

The CDR3: CASSRWGTVYEQYF. The CDR3 DNA reads TGTGCCAGCAGCCGGTGGGGGACAGTCTACGAGCAGTACTTC. V and J are TRBV7-2 and TRBJ2-7, with 7 bases matching TRBD1. V was clipped by 5 bases and J by 3 bases; unmatched bases: 7. CDR1 is SGHTA and CDR2 is FQGNSA in the germline V gene. The CDR3 sequence is 14 residues long.

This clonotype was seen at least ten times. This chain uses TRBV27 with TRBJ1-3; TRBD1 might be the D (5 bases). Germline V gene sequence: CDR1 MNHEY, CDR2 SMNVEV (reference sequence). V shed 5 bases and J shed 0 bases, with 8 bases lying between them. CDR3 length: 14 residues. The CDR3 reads CASSTGFSGNTIYF. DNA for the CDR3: TGTGCCAGCAGTACAGGATTCTCTGGAAACACCATATATTTT.

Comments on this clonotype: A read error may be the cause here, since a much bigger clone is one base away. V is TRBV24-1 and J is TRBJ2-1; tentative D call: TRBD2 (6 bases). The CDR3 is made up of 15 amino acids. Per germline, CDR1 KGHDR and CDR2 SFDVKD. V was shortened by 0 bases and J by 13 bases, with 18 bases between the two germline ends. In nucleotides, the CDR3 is TGTGCCACCAGTGATTTGGAGGCCAAACGGGAGACCCAGTTCTTC. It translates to CATSDLEAKRETQFF.